This T cell receptor (beta chain) was documented in a study of shared clonotypes between healthy human individuals. Across the study: The study used three CD4 naive, three CD4 memory, two CD8 naive and one CD8 memory plate per donor.

Original methodology: Filtering differed since immunoSEQ provided only junctions, with no quality scores. Some clones are missing from TCRdb's copy, which holds only in-frame ones; the method was immunoSEQ multiplex PCR. V, J and clone size were drawn from that table, and D and trimming were deduced from the DNA. Of about 1.1 million clones in the sample, around three quarters are singletons; the top ten hold 0.89%. Notes on this clone: Antigen: not known.

Each of the donors was a healthy adult who was HIV-negative and had not had a recent acute infection or vaccination. General observations from the study: An effect of sequencing depth on clonotype sharing among donors was expected.

The CDR3 is 13 amino acids. Looked up from germline, CDR1 is MNHEY and CDR2 is SVGAGI. The sequence was collected from a man aged 18 to 30 in good health. Some clones in this sample may be carry-over from other donors' samples. The specimen was memory CD4+ T cells from PBMCs. Subset meaning: CD45RA-negative fraction. The chain joins TRBV6-5 to TRBJ2-5; D uncertain. The J call is uncertain, as TRBJ2-7 better fits the DNA end. The DNA of the CDR3 is TGTGCCAGCAGTTACTCCCCAACCTACGAGCAGTACTTC. As protein: CASSYSPTYEQYF.